The subject of this entry is one TCR beta chain. This entry comes from a study of T cells in Graves' hyperthyroidism and ophthalmopathy. RNA transcripts served as the template for amplifying TCR beta CDR3 regions. An initial round of RT-PCR targeting the TCR CDR3 relied on the HTBI primer set. TCRdb re-derived calls from the multiplex PCR reads in MiXCR, one entry per CDR3 protein. The sample lists roughly 180,000 distinct CDR3 sequences; about a tenth were seen once. In making diagnoses, clinical symptoms, serum thyroxine and TRAb, thyroid ultrasound and orbital computed tomography were all used. The CDR3 is 15 residues long. Germline CDR1 and CDR2: KGHDR and SFDVKD. V lost 4 bases, J lost 6 bases, and 4 bases stayed unmatched.

The receptor was isolated from a woman between 18 and 29 years old with Graves' hyperthyroidism that later progressed to Graves' ophthalmopathy. J is TRBJ2-1 and V is TRBV24-1; 11 bases are a match to TRBD1. What was sequenced was blood. The CDR3 DNA reads as TGTGCCACCAGTGACCCCGGGACAGGGGGCAATGAGCAGTTCTTC. Translating gives CATSDPGTGGNEQFF.